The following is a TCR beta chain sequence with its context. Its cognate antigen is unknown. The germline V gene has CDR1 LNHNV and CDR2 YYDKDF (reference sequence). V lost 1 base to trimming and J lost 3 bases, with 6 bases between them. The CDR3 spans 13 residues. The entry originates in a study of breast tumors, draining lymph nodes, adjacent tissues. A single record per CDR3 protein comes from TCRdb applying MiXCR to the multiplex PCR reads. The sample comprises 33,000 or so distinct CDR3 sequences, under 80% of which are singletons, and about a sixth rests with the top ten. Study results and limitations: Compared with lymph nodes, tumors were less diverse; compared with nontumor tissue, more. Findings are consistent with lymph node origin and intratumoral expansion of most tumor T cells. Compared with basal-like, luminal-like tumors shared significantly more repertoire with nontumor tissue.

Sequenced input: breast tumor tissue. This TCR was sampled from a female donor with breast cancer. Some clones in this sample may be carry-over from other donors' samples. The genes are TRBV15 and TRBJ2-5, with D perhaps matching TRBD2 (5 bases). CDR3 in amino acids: CATSRGGEETQYF. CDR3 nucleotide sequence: TGTGCCACCAGCAGAGGGGGAGAAGAGACCCAGTACTTC.